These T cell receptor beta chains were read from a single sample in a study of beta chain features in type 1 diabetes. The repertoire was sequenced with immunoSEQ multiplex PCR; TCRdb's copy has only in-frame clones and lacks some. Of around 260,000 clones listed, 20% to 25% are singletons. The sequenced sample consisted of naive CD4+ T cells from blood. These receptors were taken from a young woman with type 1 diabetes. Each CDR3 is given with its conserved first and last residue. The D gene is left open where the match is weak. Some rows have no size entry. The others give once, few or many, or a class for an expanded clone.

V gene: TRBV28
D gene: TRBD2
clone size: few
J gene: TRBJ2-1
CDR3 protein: CASTILSSGRQFF
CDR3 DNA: TGTGCCAGCACCATACTGTCTAGCGGGAGGCAGTTCTTC

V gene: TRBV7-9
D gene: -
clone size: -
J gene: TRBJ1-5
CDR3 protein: CASSLSGNQPQHF
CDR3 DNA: TGTGCCAGCAGCTTAAGCGGGAATCAGCCCCAGCATTTT

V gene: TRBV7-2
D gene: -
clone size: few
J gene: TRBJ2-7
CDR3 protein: CASSLRQTYEQYF
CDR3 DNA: TGTGCCAGCAGCTTAAGGCAGACTTACGAGCAGTACTTC

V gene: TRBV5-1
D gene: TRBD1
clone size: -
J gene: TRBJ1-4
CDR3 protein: CASSRDRGDEKLFF
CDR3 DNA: TGCGCCAGCAGCCGGGACAGGGGAGATGAAAAACTGTTTTTT

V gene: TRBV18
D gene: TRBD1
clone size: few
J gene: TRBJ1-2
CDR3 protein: CASSLRPLDRRGGYTF
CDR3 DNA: TGTGCCAGCTCACTGCGCCCCTTGGACAGGAGAGGCGGCTACACCTTC

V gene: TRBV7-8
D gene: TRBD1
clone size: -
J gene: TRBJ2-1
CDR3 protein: CASSPPDRGPSNNEQFF
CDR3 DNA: TGTGCCAGCAGCCCACCGGACAGGGGGCCTTCTAACAATGAGCAGTTCTTC

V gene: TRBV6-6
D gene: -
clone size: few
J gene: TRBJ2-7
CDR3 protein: CATRETYYEQYF
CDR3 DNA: TGTGCCACACGGGAGACTTACTACGAGCAGTACTTC

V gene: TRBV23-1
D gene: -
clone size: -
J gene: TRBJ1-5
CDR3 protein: CASSQSYMPGSNQPQHF
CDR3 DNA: TGCGCCAGCAGTCAATCATACATGCCGGGAAGCAATCAGCCCCAGCATTTT

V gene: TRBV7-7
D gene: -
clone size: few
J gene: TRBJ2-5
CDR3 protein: CASSQLWGGEETQYF
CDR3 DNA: TGTGCTAGCAGCCAATTGTGGGGAGGAGAAGAGACCCAGTACTTC

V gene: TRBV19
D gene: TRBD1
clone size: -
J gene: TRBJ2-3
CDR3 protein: CASGQGARTDTQYF
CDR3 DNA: TGTGCCAGCGGACAGGGAGCCCGCACAGATACGCAGTATTTT

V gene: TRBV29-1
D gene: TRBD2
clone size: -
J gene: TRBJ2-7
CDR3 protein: CSVGGLAGLYEQYF
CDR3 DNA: TGCAGCGTAGGGGGACTAGCGGGGCTCTACGAGCAGTACTTC

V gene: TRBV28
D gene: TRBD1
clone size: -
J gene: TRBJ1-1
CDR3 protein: CGTNRGVDTEAFF
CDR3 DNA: TGTGGGACCAACAGGGGGGTAGACACTGAAGCTTTCTTT

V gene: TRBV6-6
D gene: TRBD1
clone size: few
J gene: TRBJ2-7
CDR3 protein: CASTRDRGYEQYF
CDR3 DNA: TGTGCCAGCACCCGGGACAGGGGCTACGAGCAGTACTTC

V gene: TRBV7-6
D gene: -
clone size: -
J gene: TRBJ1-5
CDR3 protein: CASSAGNQPQHF
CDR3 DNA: TGTGCCAGCAGCGCAGGGAATCAGCCCCAGCATTTT

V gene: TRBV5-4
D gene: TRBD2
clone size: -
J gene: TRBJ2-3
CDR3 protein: CASYSGSSTDTQYF
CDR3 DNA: TGTGCCAGTTATAGCGGGAGTAGCACAGATACGCAGTATTTT

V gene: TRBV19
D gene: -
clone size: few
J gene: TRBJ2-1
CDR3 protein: CASSIGTSLSGNEQFF
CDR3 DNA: TGTGCCAGTAGTATAGGAACTAGCCTCTCTGGGAATGAGCAGTTCTTC

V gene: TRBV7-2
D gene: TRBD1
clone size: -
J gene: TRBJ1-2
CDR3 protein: CASSLAGTGNYGYTF
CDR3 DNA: TGTGCCAGCAGCTTAGCCGGGACAGGGAACTATGGCTACACCTTC

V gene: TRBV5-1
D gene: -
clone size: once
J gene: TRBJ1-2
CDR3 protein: CASSLTGNDGYTF
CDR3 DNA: TGCGCCAGCAGCTTAACAGGGAACGATGGCTACACCTTC

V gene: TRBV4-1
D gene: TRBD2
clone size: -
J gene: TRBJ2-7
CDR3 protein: CASSSLTSGSYEQYF
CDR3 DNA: TGCGCCAGCAGCTCCCTGACTAGCGGGAGTTACGAGCAGTACTTC

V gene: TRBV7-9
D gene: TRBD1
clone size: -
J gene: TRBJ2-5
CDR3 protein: CASTRTGSLGETQYF
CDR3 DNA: TGTGCCAGCACCAGGACAGGGTCTTTGGGAGAGACCCAGTACTTC

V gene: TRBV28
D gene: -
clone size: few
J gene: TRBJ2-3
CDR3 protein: CASSLPRAFTDTQYF
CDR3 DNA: TGTGCCAGCAGTTTGCCGCGGGCCTTCACAGATACGCAGTATTTT

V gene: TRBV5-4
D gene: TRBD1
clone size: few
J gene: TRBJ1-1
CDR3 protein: CASNPRQGATEAFF
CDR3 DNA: TGTGCCAGCAACCCTCGACAGGGGGCCACTGAAGCTTTCTTT

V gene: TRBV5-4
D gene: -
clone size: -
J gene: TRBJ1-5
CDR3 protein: CASSLDRAQPQHF
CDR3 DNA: TGTGCCAGCAGCTTGGACAGGGCGCAGCCCCAGCATTTT

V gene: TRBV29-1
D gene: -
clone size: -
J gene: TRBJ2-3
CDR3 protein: CSAKPSEDTQYF
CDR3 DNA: TGCAGCGCGAAGCCTTCCGAAGATACGCAGTATTTT

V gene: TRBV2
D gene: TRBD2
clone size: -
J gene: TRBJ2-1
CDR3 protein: CASSPSGGEFF
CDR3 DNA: TGTGCCAGCAGTCCTAGCGGTGGGGAATTCTTC

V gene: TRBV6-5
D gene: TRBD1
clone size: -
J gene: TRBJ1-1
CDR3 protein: CASSSGGKDTEAFF
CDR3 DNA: TGTGCCAGCAGCTCAGGGGGCAAGGACACTGAAGCTTTCTTT

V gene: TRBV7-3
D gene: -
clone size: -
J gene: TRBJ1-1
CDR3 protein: CASSLGTNTEAFF
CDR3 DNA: TGTGCCAGCAGCTTAGGCACGAACACTGAAGCTTTCTTT

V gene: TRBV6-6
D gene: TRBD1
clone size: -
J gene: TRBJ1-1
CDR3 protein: CASRQGMNTEAFF
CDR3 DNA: TGTGCCAGCCGACAGGGCATGAACACTGAAGCTTTCTTT

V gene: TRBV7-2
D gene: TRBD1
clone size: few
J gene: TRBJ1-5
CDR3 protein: CASSNGQGDQPQHF
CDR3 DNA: TGTGCCAGCAGCAATGGACAGGGAGACCAGCCCCAGCATTTT

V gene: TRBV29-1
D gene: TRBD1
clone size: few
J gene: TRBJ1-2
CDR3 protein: CSVLYMDRGHGYTF
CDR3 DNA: TGCAGCGTTTTATACATGGACAGGGGGCATGGCTACACCTTC

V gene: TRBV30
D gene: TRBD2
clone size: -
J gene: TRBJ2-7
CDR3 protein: CAWTPGGSGRSEQYF
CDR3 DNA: TGTGCCTGGACCCCTGGAGGTAGCGGGAGGTCCGAGCAGTACTTC

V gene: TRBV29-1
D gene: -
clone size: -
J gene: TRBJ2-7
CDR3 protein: CSVEGGHPHYEQYF
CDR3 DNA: TGCAGCGTTGAAGGGGGGCATCCCCACTACGAGCAGTACTTC

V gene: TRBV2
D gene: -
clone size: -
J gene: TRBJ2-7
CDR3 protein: CASSEGVWENEQYF
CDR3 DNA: TGTGCCAGCAGTGAAGGGGTGTGGGAGAACGAGCAGTACTTC

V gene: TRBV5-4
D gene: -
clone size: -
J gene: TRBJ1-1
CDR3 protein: CASSADRAHAFF
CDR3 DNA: TGTGCCAGCAGCGCTGACCGAGCGCACGCTTTCTTT

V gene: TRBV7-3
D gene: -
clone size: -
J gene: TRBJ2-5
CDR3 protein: CASSLFSGAQETQYF
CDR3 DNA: TGTGCCAGCAGCTTATTTTCCGGAGCGCAAGAGACCCAGTACTTC

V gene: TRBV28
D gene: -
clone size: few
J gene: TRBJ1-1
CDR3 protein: CAIQTGPEGTEAFF
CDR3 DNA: TGTGCCATCCAAACCGGCCCGGAGGGCACTGAAGCTTTCTTT